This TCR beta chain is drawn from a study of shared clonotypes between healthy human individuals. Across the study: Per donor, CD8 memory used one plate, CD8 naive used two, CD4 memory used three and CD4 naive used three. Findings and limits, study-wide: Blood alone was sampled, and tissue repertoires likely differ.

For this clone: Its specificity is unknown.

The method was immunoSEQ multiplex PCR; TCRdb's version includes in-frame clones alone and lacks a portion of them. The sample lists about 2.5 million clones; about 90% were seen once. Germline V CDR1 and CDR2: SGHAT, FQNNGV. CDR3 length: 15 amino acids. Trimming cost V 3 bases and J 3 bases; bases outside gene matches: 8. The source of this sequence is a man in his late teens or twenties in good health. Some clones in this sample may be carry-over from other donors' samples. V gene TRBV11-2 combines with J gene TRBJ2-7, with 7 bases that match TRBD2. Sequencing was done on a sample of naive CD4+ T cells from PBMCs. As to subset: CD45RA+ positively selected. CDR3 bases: TGTGCCAGCAGCTTGGGGGGGATCGGCAGCTACGAGCAGTACTTC. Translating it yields CASSLGGIGSYEQYF.